This TCR beta chain was obtained from a study of T cells in severe cutaneous drug reactions. Study-wide context: RegiSCAR criteria gave all enrolled patients a probable or definite SJS/TEN or DRESS diagnosis. Collected from acute- or recovery-stage patients: blister fluids/cells and PBMC. The study, taken as a whole, reports: In carbamazepine-induced Stevens-Johnson syndrome or toxic epidermal necrolysis, TRBV12-4 averaged about 31% in blister cells and 4.5% to 5% in PBMC. All seven CBZ-SJS/TEN blister samples shared a public TCRbeta CDR3 at mean roughly 13%.

The iRepertoire multiplex PCR system with TCR subtype-specific primers built both bulk and single-cell libraries. TCRdb reanalyzed the multiplex PCR reads, giving one entry per CDR3 protein sequence and no DNA. There are about 3,800 distinct CDR3 sequences in the sample, with more than 65% held by the top ten. Comments on this clonotype: What it binds is not known.

Germline V gives CDR1 SGHAT, CDR2 FQNNGV. The length of the CDR3 is 12 residues. Sequenced patients had Stevens-Johnson syndrome or toxic epidermal necrolysis caused by carbamazepine. The genes are TRBV11-2 and TRBJ2-7; TCRdb proposes TRBD2, but this gene call is untestable without DNA. The receptor was isolated from a human donor with Stevens-Johnson syndrome, a severe cutaneous drug reaction. The sequencing input was PBMCs. CDR3 sequence reads: CASSPTSYEQYF.